The clone carrying this T cell receptor (beta chain) was counted many times. The source of the sample is a study of shared clonotypes between healthy human individuals. In germline, CDR1 is SGHKS, CDR2 YYEKEE (reference sequence). V shed 2 bases and J shed 2 bases, with 19 bases lying between them. The CDR3 covers 17 residues. TCRdb's copy holds only in-frame clones and misses some; the assay was immunoSEQ multiplex PCR. This repertoire shows about 560,000 clones, around 81% found once; its top ten account for more than 10%. This clonotype was obtained from a woman aged 40 to 50 in good health. Some clones in this sample may be carry-over from other donors' samples. The rearrangement joins TRBV5-5 to TRBJ1-2, with D perhaps TRBD1 (5 bases). Material for sequencing was PBMCs. The CDR3 nucleotides are TGTGCCAGCAGCTTCGTCTACGGGACCAAAGGGAACTATGGCTACACCTTC. It is translated as CASSFVYGTKGNYGYTF.